These 14 T cell receptor beta chains came from one sample sequenced in a study of T cells in localized non-small cell lung cancer. TCRdb keeps only in-frame clones here, not all; method: immunoSEQ multiplex PCR. Here the sample spans about 92,000 clones, roughly 88% being singletons. Sequencing used PBMCs, obtained before any cancer treatment. Source of these receptors: a woman aged 40-69 years with stage II squamous cell lung carcinoma.

J is TRBJ1-5 and V is TRBV28; 8 nucleotides match TRBD1. Germline lookup yields CDR1 MDHEN and CDR2 SYDVKM. J lost 11 bases, V lost 5 bases, and 8 bases had no gene match. The CDR3 covers 13 residues. The CDR3 bases are TGTGCCAGCAGTCCAACAGGGGGATCAGCCCAGCATTTT. Encoded protein: CASSPTGGSAQHF. Full variable domain (missing parts from reference TRBV28 and TRBJ1-5): DVKVTQSSRYLVKRTGEKVFLECVQDMDHENMFWYRQDPGLGLRLIYFSYDVKMKEKGDIPEGYSVSREKKERFSLILESASTNQTSMYLCASSPTGGSAQHFGDGTRLSIL.

The gene calls are TRBV5-6 and TRBJ2-2; D is unresolved. Germline assignment: CDR1 SGHDT and CDR2 YYEEEE. V gave up 3 bases and J gave up 4 bases, with 13 bases separating them. This CDR3 has 15 residues. CDR3 amino acids: CASSSDAGSTGELFF. The DNA for the CDR3 is TGTGCCAGCAGCTCGGACGCAGGTAGCACCGGGGAGCTGTTTTTT.

The rearrangement uses TRBV10-3 and TRBJ2-7; tentatively, D is TRBD2 (5 bases). V shed 7 bases and J shed 1 base, with 14 bases lying between them. The CDR3 is made up of 14 amino acids. Per germline, CDR1 ENHRY and CDR2 SYGVKD. In DNA, the CDR3 is TGTGCCATCACTCAGTCGTGGGAGTCCTACGAGCAGTACTTC. It is translated as CAITQSWESYEQYF.

This chain connects TRBV30 to TRBJ1-2, with 9 bases fitting TRBD1. V gave up 0 bases and J gave up 5 bases; unmatched junction bases: 10. The CDR3 has 16 residues. Germline lookup yields CDR1 GTSNPN and CDR2 SVGIG (reference sequence). CDR3 sequence reads: CAWSVPGTGRTYGYTF. CDR3 sequence (DNA): TGTGCCTGGAGTGTACCGGGGACAGGGAGGACTTATGGCTACACCTTC.

The chain links TRBV5-8 to TRBJ2-3, with a tentative D call TRBD1 (6 bases). The CDR3 has 13 residues. The V end lost 3 bases, the J end lost 6 bases, and 11 bases lay between the germline ends. Germline V gene data show CDR1 as SGHTS and CDR2 as YDEGEE. The CDR3 protein is CASSYRVLDTQYF. DNA of the CDR3: TGTGCCAGCAGCTACAGGGTTTTGGATACGCAGTATTTT.

The V call is TRBV5-1, the J call TRBJ2-7, with 15 bases aligning to TRBD2. Trimming removed 1 base from V and 4 bases from J; junction bases left unmatched: 18. Germline assignment: CDR1 SGHRS and CDR2 YFSETQ. The CDR3 runs 21 residues. The CDR3 DNA sequence: TGCGCCAGCAGCTTGTCCCCCCCCGGACTAGCGGGAGGGCCATTAACGTACGAGCAGTACTTC. It encodes CASSLSPPGLAGGPLTYEQYF.

The CDR3 protein is CSAPDYGYTF. The CDR3 nucleotides read TGCAGTGCCCCAGACTATGGCTACACCTTC. This rearrangement joins TRBV20-1 to TRBJ1-2; no definite D call. Germline V CDR1 and CDR2: DFQATT, SNEGSKA (reference sequence). V lost 6 bases and J lost 3, with 5 bases in between. The length of the CDR3 is 10 residues.

The CDR3 protein is CAKLRGLNTEAFF. The CDR3 DNA reads TGTGCCAAACTGAGGGGACTGAACACTGAAGCTTTCTTT. This chain joins TRBV2 and TRBJ1-1; a possible D gene is TRBD1 (5 bases). With 10 bases removed from V and 0 bases from J, the gap between germline ends came to 12 bases. The germline gives CDR1 SNHLY, CDR2 FYNNEI. This CDR3 is built from 13 residues.

The chain couples TRBV11-2 to TRBJ2-7; TRBD2 is a possible D gene (5 bases). CDR3 length: 14 amino acids. With 1 base removed from V and 0 bases from J, the gap between germline ends came to 7 bases. Per the germline V gene, CDR1 is SGHAT and CDR2 is FQNNGV. The CDR3 protein is CASSLAGSSYEQYF. The CDR3 DNA follows: TGTGCCAGCAGCTTAGCGGGAAGCTCCTACGAGCAGTACTTC.

The chain employs TRBV29-1 and TRBJ1-3; 7 positions agree with TRBD1. V lost 2 bases, J lost 8 bases, and 9 bases stayed unmatched. Germline assignment: CDR1 SQVTM and CDR2 ANQGSEA. CDR3 length equals 14 residues. The CDR3 sequence is CSVESQGERDTIYF. CDR3 bases: TGCAGCGTTGAAAGCCAGGGGGAAAGGGACACCATATATTTT.

This clone was seen a single time. The chain combines TRBV7-2 with TRBJ1-2, with D unresolved. The V end was cut by 3 bases, the J end by 4 bases, with 12 bases between. The CDR3 is 14 residues long. Germline loops: CDR1 SGHTA, CDR2 FQGNSA. In DNA, the CDR3 is TGTGCCAGCAGCTTTGACCCCGGGCGCTATGGCTACACCTTC. It codes for CASSFDPGRYGYTF.

This clone came up once. The rearrangement uses TRBV7-2 and TRBJ2-3; D uncertain. The CDR3 spans 12 residues. The ends were cut back, 5 bases at V and 2 bases at J, with 5 bases in the middle. Germline V CDR1 and CDR2: SGHTA, FQGNSA. CDR3: CASSASTDTQYF. In DNA form, the CDR3 reads TGTGCCAGCAGCGCTTCCACAGATACGCAGTATTTT.

The chain combines TRBV10-3 with TRBJ1-1, with a tentative D call TRBD1 (5 bases). V shed 2 bases and J shed 1 base, with 11 bases lying between them. The CDR3 covers 15 residues. Germline V gene lookup returns CDR1 ENHRY and CDR2 SYGVKD. The CDR3 DNA follows: TGTGCCATCAGTGAGAACCGGGGCACGAACACTGAAGCTTTCTTT. This translates into CAISENRGTNTEAFF.

The J gene is TRBJ1-2, the V gene TRBV27; D is perhaps TRBD1 (5 bases). Germline CDR1 reads MNHEY; CDR2 reads SMNVEV (reference sequence). The CDR3 is 16 residues long. Trimming removed 3 bases at V and 4 bases at J, with 18 bases between. The CDR3 sequence is CASSLEGNRGRYGYTF. The DNA of the CDR3 is TGTGCCAGCAGTTTGGAAGGGAACCGGGGACGCTATGGCTACACCTTC.